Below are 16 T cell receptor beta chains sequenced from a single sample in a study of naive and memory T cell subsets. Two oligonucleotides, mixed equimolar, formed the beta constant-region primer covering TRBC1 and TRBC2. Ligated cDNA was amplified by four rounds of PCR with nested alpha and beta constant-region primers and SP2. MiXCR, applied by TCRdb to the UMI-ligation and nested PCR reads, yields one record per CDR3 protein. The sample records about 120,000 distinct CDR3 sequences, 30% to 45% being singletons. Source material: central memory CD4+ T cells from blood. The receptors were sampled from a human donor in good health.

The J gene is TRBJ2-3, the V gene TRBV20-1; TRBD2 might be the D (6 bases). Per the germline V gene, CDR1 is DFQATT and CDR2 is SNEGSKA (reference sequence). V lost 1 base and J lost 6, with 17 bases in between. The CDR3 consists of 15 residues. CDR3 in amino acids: CSARGLGAVGDTQYF. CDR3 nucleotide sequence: TGCAGTGCTAGAGGACTAGGGGCCGTTGGGGATACGCAGTATTTT.

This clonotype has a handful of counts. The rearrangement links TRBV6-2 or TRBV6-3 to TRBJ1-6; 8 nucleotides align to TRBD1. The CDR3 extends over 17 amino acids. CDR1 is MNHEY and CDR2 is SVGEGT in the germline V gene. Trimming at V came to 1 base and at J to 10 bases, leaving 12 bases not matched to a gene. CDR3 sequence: CASSYWDATGVFSPLHF. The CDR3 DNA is TGTGCCAGCAGTTACTGGGATGCGACAGGGGTTTTCTCACCCCTCCACTTT.

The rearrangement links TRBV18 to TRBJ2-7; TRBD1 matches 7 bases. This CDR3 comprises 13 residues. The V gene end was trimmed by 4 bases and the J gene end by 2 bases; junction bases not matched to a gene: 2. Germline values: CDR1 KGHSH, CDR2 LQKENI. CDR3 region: CASSRDSTYEQYF. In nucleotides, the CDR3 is TGTGCCAGCTCACGGGACAGCACCTACGAGCAGTACTTC.

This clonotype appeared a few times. The CDR3 DNA reads as TGCGCCAGCAGCTTGGGGGACAGCGGGGGGGAGCCCCAGCATTTT. It encodes CASSLGDSGGEPQHF. The chain carries TRBV5-1 and TRBJ1-5; 7 bases map to TRBD1. The CDR3 contains 15 residues. Per the germline V gene, CDR1 is SGHRS and CDR2 is YFSETQ. After removal of 0 bases from V and 8 bases from J, the junction contained 8 bases not matched to a gene.

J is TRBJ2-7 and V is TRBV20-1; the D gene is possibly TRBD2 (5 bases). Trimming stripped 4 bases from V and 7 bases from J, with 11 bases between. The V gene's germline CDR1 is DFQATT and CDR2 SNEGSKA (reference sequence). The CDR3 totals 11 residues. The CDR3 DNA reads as TGCAGTGCTAAACGGACGGGGGAGCAGTACTTC. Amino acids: CSAKRTGEQYF.

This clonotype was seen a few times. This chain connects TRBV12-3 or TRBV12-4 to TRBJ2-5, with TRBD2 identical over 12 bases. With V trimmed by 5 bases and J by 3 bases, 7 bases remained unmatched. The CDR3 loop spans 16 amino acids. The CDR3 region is CASSGRLAGDKETQYF. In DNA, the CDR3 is TGTGCCAGCAGTGGGCGACTAGCGGGAGACAAAGAGACCCAGTACTTC.

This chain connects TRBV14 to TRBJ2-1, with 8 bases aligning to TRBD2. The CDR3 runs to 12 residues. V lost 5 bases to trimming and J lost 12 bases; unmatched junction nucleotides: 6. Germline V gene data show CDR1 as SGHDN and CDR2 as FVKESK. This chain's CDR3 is CASSSRAGGQFF. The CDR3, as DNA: TGTGCCAGCAGCTCCCGGGCGGGAGGGCAGTTCTTC.

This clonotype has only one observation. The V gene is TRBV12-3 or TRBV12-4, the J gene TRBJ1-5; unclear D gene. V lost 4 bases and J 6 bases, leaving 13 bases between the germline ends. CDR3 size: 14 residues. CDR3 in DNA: TGTGCCAGCAGTTCCTCCGGCCCCACTCAGCCCCAGCATTTT. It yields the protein CASSSSGPTQPQHF.

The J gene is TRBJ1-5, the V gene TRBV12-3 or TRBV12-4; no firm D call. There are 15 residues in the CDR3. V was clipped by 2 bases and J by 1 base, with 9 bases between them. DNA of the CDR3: TGTGCCAGCAGTTTAACGTCTAAGAGCAATCAGCCCCAGCATTTT. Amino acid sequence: CASSLTSKSNQPQHF.

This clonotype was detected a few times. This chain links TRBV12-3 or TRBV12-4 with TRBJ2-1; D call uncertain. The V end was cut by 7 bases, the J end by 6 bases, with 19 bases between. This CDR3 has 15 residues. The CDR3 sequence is CASTLGSGPFNEQFF. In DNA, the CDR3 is TGTGCCAGCACTCTGGGGTCGGGCCCATTCAATGAGCAGTTCTTC.

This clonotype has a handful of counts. The CDR3 region is CASLRGASYEQYF. CDR3 coding DNA: TGTGCCAGCCTGAGGGGTGCCTCCTACGAGCAGTACTTC. This sequence joins TRBV12-3 or TRBV12-4 and TRBJ2-7; either TRBD1 or TRBD2 may fit D (5 bases each). The V end was cut by 8 bases, the J end by 0 bases, with 11 bases between. The CDR3 covers 13 residues.

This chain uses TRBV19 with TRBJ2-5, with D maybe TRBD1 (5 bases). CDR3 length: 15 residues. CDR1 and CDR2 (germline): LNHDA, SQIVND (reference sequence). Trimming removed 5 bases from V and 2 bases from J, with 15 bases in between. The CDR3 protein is CASSVGSKGQETQYF. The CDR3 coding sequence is TGTGCCAGTAGTGTCGGATCTAAGGGGCAAGAGACCCAGTACTTC.

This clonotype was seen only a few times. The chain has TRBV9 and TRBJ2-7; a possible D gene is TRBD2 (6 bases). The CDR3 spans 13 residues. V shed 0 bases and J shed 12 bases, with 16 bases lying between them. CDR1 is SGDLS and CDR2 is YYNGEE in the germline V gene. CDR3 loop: CASSVGTTQKRYF. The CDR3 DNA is TGTGCCAGCAGCGTAGGGACTACCCAGAAAAGGTACTTC.

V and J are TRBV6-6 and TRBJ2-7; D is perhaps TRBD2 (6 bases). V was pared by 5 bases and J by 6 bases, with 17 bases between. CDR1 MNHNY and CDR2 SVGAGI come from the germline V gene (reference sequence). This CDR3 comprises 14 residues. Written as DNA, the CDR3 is TGTGCCAGCAGTACCACGGGACTCTCAAGCGAGCAGTACTTC. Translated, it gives CASSTTGLSSEQYF.

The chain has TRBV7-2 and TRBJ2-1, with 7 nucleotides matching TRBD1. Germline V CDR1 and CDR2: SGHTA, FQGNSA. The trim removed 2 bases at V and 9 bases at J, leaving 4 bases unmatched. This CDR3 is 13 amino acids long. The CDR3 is CASSLSQGSEQFF. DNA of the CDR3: TGTGCCAGCAGCTTATCACAGGGGAGTGAGCAGTTCTTC.

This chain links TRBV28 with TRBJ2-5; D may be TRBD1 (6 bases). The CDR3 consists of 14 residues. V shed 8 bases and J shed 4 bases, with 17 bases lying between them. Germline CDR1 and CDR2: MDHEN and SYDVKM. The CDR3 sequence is CASCSRAGVETQYF. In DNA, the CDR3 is TGTGCCAGCTGCTCAAGGGCAGGGGTAGAGACCCAGTACTTC.